The clone carrying this T cell receptor (beta chain) was recorded a few times. This specimen belongs to a study of human T cells and chemical hapten exposure. The sample's time point: patch test 2, 6 weeks after DPC sensitization. The treatment here: therapeutic diphenylcyclopropenone sensitization with weekly scalp DPC. The CDR3 covers 13 residues. Looked up from germline, CDR1 is MNHNY and CDR2 is SVGAGI (reference sequence). With 6 bases removed from V and 4 bases from J, the gap between germline ends came to 12 bases. TCRdb analysed the RACE reads with MiXCR anew, one entry per CDR3 protein. The sample lists roughly 120,000 distinct CDR3 sequences, roughly a tenth occurring once.

This chain connects TRBV6-6 to TRBJ1-1; TRBD1 is a possible D gene (5 bases). Sample: whole blood, taken in connection with sensitization to the hapten diphenylcyclopropenone (DPC). The clonotype comes from a woman in her thirties or forties with alopecia areata. Some clones in this sample may be carry-over from other donors' samples. CDR3 loop: CASRTGAGTEAFF. The CDR3 nucleotides read TGTGCCAGCAGGACCGGGGCAGGCACTGAAGCTTTCTTT.